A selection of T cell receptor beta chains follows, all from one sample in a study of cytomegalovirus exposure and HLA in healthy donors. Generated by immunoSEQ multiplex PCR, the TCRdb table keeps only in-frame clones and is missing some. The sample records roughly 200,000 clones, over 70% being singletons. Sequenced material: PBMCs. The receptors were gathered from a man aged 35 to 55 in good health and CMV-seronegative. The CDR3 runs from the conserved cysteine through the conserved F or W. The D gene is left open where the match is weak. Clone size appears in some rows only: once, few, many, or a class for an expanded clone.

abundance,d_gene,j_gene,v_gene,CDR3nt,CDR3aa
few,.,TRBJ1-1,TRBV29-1,TGCAGCGTTGAACGACAGGCGTCGACTGAAGCTTTCTTT,CSVERQASTEAFF
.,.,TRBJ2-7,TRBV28,TGTGCCAGCAGAGATGGGGCCAACTACGAGCAGTACTTC,CASRDGANYEQYF
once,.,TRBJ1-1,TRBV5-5,TGTGCCAGCAGCTTGGCCGCAGGGTTGGCGACTGAAGCTTTCTTT,CASSLAAGLATEAFF
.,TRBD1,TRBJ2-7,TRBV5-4,TGTGCCAGCAGCCACCGGGACAGGTACAGCGAGCAGTACTTC,CASSHRDRYSEQYF
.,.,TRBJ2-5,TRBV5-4,TGTGCCAGCAGCTTGGCCTCGGGGGTCCAAGAGACCCAGTACTTC,CASSLASGVQETQYF
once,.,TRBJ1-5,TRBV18,TGTGCCAGCTCACCACGACGGACAGACAATCAGCCCCAGCATTTT,CASSPRRTDNQPQHF
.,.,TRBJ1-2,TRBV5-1,TGCGCCAGCAGCTTGGGGTCTGACACCTATAACTATGGCTACACCTTC,CASSLGSDTYNYGYTF
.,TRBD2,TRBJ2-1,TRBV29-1,TGCAGCGTCGGAGCGGGGGGTTACAATGAGCAGTTCTTC,CSVGAGGYNEQFF
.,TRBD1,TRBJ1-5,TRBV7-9,TGTGCCGCAAGGGGGCTAGATCAGCCCCAGCATTTT,CAARGLDQPQHF
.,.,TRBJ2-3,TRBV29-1,TGCAGCGTTGAAGAAATGCGGACAGCAAGGACGCAGTATTTT,CSVEEMRTARTQYF
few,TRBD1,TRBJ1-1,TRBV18,TGTGCCAGCTCACCGCAGGGGGGAGACACTGAAGCTTTCTTT,CASSPQGGDTEAFF
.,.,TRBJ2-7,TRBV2,TGTGCCAGCGTCCCACAGTACGAGCAGTACTTC,CASVPQYEQYF
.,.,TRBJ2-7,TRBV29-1,TGCAGCGGAGGGGTGGGGGGGCTCACCGAGCAGTACTTC,CSGGVGGLTEQYF
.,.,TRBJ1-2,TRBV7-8,TGTGCCAGCAGCATCCGGGACATGAACTATGGCTACACCTTC,CASSIRDMNYGYTF
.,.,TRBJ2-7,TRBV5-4,TGTGCCAGCAGGCCAAGCGGACCCAACTACGAGCAGTACTTC,CASRPSGPNYEQYF
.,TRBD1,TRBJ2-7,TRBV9,TGTGCCAGCAGCGTAGGAACGGGACAGGGTAGGTCCTACGAGCAGTACTTC,CASSVGTGQGRSYEQYF
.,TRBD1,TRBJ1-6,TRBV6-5,TGTGCCAGCAGAGGACAGGGGAATATTGCGACACCCCTCCACTTT,CASRGQGNIATPLHF
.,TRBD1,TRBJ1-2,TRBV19,TGTGCCAGTAGTATAGATGCGGACAGGATCTATGGCTACACCTTC,CASSIDADRIYGYTF
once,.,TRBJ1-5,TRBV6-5,TGTGCCAGCAGTACAGGGATCGGCAATCAGCCCCAGCATTTT,CASSTGIGNQPQHF
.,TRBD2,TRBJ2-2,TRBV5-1,TGCGCCAGCAGCTTGGCGGGAGGGGCGAACACCGGGGAGCTGTTTTTT,CASSLAGGANTGELFF
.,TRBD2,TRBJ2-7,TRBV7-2,TGTGCCAGCAGTCCCGGGACTAGCGGCTACGAGCAGTACTTC,CASSPGTSGYEQYF
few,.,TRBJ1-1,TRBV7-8,TGTGCCAGCAGCTTACATCCGGGACAGAACACTGAAGCTTTCTTT,CASSLHPGQNTEAFF
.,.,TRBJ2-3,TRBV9,TGTGCCAGCAGCGTAGACGGTAACCTAGCGATGGGTACAGATACGCAGTATTTT,CASSVDGNLAMGTDTQYF
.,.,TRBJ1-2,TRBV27,TGTGCCAGCAGCCTAATGGAGAACTATGGCTACACCTTC,CASSLMENYGYTF
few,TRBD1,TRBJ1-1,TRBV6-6,TGTGCCAGCATGGACAGGGGAACTGAAGCTTTCTTT,CASMDRGTEAFF
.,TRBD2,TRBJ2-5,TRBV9,TGTGCCAGCAGCGTAGGACTAGCGGGAGGAGAGGCCCAGTACTTC,CASSVGLAGGEAQYF
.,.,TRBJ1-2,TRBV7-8,TGTGCCAGCAGCCAAATTTTACAGGGTGGCTACACCTTC,CASSQILQGGYTF
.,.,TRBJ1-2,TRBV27,TGTGCCAGCAGGCCGTGGACAGAAACTAACTATGGCTACACCTTC,CASRPWTETNYGYTF